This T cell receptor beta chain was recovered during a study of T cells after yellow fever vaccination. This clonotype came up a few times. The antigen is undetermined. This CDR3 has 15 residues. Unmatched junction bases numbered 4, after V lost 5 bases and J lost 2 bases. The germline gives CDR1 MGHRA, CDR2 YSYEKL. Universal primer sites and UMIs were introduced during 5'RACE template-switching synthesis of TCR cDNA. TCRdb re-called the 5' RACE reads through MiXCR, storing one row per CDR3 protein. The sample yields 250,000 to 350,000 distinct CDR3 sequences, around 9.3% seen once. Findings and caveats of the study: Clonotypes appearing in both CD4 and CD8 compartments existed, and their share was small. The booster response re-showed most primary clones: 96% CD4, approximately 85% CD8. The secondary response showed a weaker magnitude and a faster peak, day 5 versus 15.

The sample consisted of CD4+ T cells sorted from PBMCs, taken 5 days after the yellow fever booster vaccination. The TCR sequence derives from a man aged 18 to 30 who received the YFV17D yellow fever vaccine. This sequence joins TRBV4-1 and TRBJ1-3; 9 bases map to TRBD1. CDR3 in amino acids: CASSGQGLTGNTIYF. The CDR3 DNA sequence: TGCGCCAGCAGCGGACAGGGGCTCACTGGAAACACCATATATTTT.